The rows below give T cell receptor beta chains drawn from one sample of a study of shared clonotypes between healthy human individuals. Some clones are missing from TCRdb's copy, which holds only in-frame ones; the method was immunoSEQ multiplex PCR. Of about 1 million clones in the sample, approximately 70% are singletons; the top ten hold 1.5%. Material: memory CD4+ T cells sorted from blood. The receptors shown here come from a man younger than 35 in good health. Each CDR3 is given with its conserved first and last residue. A D gene is named only where the DNA matches it firmly. Size values are once, few and many counts, or a class for expanded clones, and some rows have none.

TGTGCCAGCAGGTCAGGGGACTCCAGGTTCGGGGGCTACACCTTC | CASRSGDSRFGGYTF | TRBV28 | - | TRBJ1-2 | -
TGTGCCAGCAGGGGACTAGCGGGAGGGGGTACCGGGGAGCTGTTTTTT | CASRGLAGGGTGELFF | TRBV6-6 | TRBD2 | TRBJ2-2 | -
TGTGCCAGCAGTGTCCGCAAGAACTATGGCTACACCTTC | CASSVRKNYGYTF | TRBV6-1 | - | TRBJ1-2 | -
TGTGCCAGCAGCCCGAGTAATGGGCCAAGCCACGAGCAGTACTTC | CASSPSNGPSHEQYF | TRBV7-2 | - | TRBJ2-7 | -
TGTGCCAGCAGTTACCGCAGGGAGGATACGCAGTATTTT | CASSYRREDTQYF | TRBV5-5 | - | TRBJ2-3 | -
TGTGCCAGCACCCTGGAGGCAGGCAAGGGCTACACCTTC | CASTLEAGKGYTF | TRBV5-5 | - | TRBJ1-2 | -
TGTGCCAGCAGTTTGGGAGGGACAGAGACCCAGTACTTC | CASSLGGTETQYF | TRBV28 | TRBD2 | TRBJ2-5 | few
TGCGCCAGCAGCCCGACTAGCGGGGGGTTCTCTGGGGCCAACGTCCTGACTTTC | CASSPTSGGFSGANVLTF | TRBV5-1 | TRBD2 | TRBJ2-6 | -
TGCGCCAGCAGCTTGGAGGACAGCAGCTCCTACGAGCAGTACTTC | CASSLEDSSSYEQYF | TRBV5-1 | - | TRBJ2-7 | -
TGTGCCAGCAGAGAGCGGGGGTATGAAAAACTGTTTTTT | CASRERGYEKLFF | TRBV6-1 | - | TRBJ1-4 | -
TGTGCCAGCAGCCCAGGGGGCCGGGCAGAAAAACTGTTTTTT | CASSPGGRAEKLFF | TRBV6-5 | TRBD1 | TRBJ1-4 | -
TGTGCCAGCAGAAACAGGGCCCCGGGCTCCTACGAGCAGTACTTC | CASRNRAPGSYEQYF | TRBV28 | - | TRBJ2-7 | -
TGTGCCAGCAGCTTAGCTGGGACAGGGGGAGAGACCCAGTACTTC | CASSLAGTGGETQYF | TRBV7-2 | TRBD1 | TRBJ2-5 | -
TGTGCCAGCAGCGTAGGCCAGGGACAGGGGTCCGGGGAGCTGTTTTTT | CASSVGQGQGSGELFF | TRBV9 | TRBD1 | TRBJ2-2 | many
TGTGCCTGGAGGACTAGCGGGAGCACAGATACGCAGTATTTT | CAWRTSGSTDTQYF | TRBV30 | TRBD2 | TRBJ2-3 | -
TGTGCCAGTAGTATGGACAGGGGGCGGCAGCCCCAGCATTTT | CASSMDRGRQPQHF | TRBV19 | TRBD1 | TRBJ1-5 | -
TGCGCCAGCAGCTTCCGCACAGACCACACCGGGGAGCTGTTTTTT | CASSFRTDHTGELFF | TRBV5-1 | - | TRBJ2-2 | -
TGTGCTAGTGGCCTCTTGCCGGTGGGAACTAATGAAAAACTGTTTTTT | CASGLLPVGTNEKLFF | TRBV12-5 | - | TRBJ1-4 | -
TGTGCCAGCAGCACTCGACTAGGCGAGCAGTACTTC | CASSTRLGEQYF | TRBV7-6 | - | TRBJ2-7 | -
TGTGCCAGCAGCCGCTGGACAGGGCGGTCCTACAATGAGCAGTTCTTC | CASSRWTGRSYNEQFF | TRBV7-9 | TRBD1 | TRBJ2-1 | -
TGTGCCAGCAGCGTCAGGGGGAACACTGAAGCTTTCTTT | CASSVRGNTEAFF | TRBV2 | - | TRBJ1-1 | -
TGTGCTAGTGGGGAGGCCTACAATGAGCAGTTCTTC | CASGEAYNEQFF | TRBV12-5 | - | TRBJ2-1 | -
TGTGCCAGCAGCCTCCGGCGGGGTACTAACACAGATACGCAGTATTTT | CASSLRRGTNTDTQYF | TRBV5-8 | - | TRBJ2-3 | -
TGTGCCAGCAGACCGACAGGGATGGGCACTGAAGCTTTCTTT | CASRPTGMGTEAFF | TRBV7-9 | TRBD1 | TRBJ1-1 | -
TGTGCCAGCAGTCTACCCACAGATACGCAGTATTTT | CASSLPTDTQYF | TRBV28 | - | TRBJ2-3 | once
TGTGCCAGCAGTCCAGTGTTGGGCTCGAACTACGAGCAGTACTTC | CASSPVLGSNYEQYF | TRBV27 | - | TRBJ2-7 | many
TGCGCCAGCAGAGTCGGGATTAATGAAAAACTGTTTTTT | CASRVGINEKLFF | TRBV5-1 | - | TRBJ1-4 | -
TGTGCCAGCAGCTCCCGGGCAACACAAGAGACCCAGTACTTC | CASSSRATQETQYF | TRBV5-4 | - | TRBJ2-5 | -
TGTGCCAGCAGCTCCGGACAGGCGCCTGGCTACACCTTC | CASSSGQAPGYTF | TRBV7-9 | TRBD1 | TRBJ1-2 | few
TGTGCCACCGGGAGGCAGCGCTCCGAGACCCAGTACTTC | CATGRQRSETQYF | TRBV15 | - | TRBJ2-5 | -
TGTGCCAGCTCACCGGGATTACAAGAGACCCAGTACTTC | CASSPGLQETQYF | TRBV18 | - | TRBJ2-5 | -
TGTGCCAGCAGTTTAGGCTCGCCATTCGACCCCCTTGGTGAAGCTTTCTTT | CASSLGSPFDPLGEAFF | TRBV28 | - | TRBJ1-1 | few